One T cell receptor (beta chain) is described in this entry. These data belong to a study of blood T cell repertoires in COVID-19. Clones were sequenced by immunoSEQ multiplex PCR, and TCRdb holds only the in-frame ones, with some missing. The sample has 150,000 to 200,000 clones; about nine tenths are singletons. The sample taken for sequencing was peripheral blood. The origin of this receptor is a man in his forties with acute or convalescent COVID-19.

The CDR3 sequence: CASSDSGTLRGSYEQYF. CDR3 in DNA: TGTGCCAGCAGTGATTCTGGGACACTTCGGGGCTCCTACGAGCAGTACTTC. The chain employs TRBV6-4 and TRBJ2-7; the D gene is possibly TRBD1 (6 bases). Germline CDR1 and CDR2: MRHNA and SNTAGT. The ends were cut back, 3 bases at V and 0 bases at J, with 18 bases in the middle. The CDR3 loop spans 17 amino acids.